The sequence of this T cell receptor beta chain was determined in a study of blood T cell repertoires in COVID-19. TCRdb keeps only in-frame clones here, not all; method: immunoSEQ multiplex PCR. This repertoire shows around 320,000 clones, 85% to 95% found once; its top ten account for 3.9%. Germline loops: CDR1 SGHVS, CDR2 FNYEAQ. The CDR3 totals 17 residues. Between the trimmed V and J ends, which lost 5 bases and 0 bases, there was a span of 17 bases. The sample taken for sequencing was PBMCs or T cells enriched from blood (not recorded which). The source is a woman in her twenties or thirties who had been exposed to COVID-19. V gene TRBV7-6 combines with J gene TRBJ1-3, with D perhaps TRBD1 (5 bases). This chain's CDR3 is CASSPTTTATSGNTIYF. For the CDR3, the DNA is TGTGCCAGCAGCCCCACAACGACAGCTACCTCTGGAAACACCATATATTTT.